The T cell receptor (beta chain) under discussion was sequenced for a study of T cells in Graves' hyperthyroidism and ophthalmopathy. The study, taken as a whole, reports: Appearing also in blood were most of the thyroid clonotypes expanded above 0.001.

V dropped 6 bases and J dropped 2 bases, with 18 bases sitting between them. Germline values: CDR1 LNHNV, CDR2 YYDKDF (reference sequence). This CDR3 comprises 16 residues. As for this clonotype: What it binds is not known.

Amplified TCR beta CDR3 regions came from RNA transcripts. Using the HTBI primer set, a first-round RT-PCR was run on the TCR CDR3. TCRdb itself ran the multiplex PCR reads through MiXCR, one entry per CDR3 protein. The table has hundreds of thousands of distinct CDR3 sequences, around 15% seen once. The TCR sequence derives from a woman in her thirties or forties with Graves' ophthalmopathy. The genes are TRBV15 and TRBJ2-3, with D possibly being TRBD1 or TRBD2 (5 bases each). The sample was blood. CDR3 sequence (DNA): TGTGCCACCAGAGCCTCGTGGGGGATGAACACAGATACGCAGTATTTT. Its translation is CATRASWGMNTDTQYF. The full variable domain, rest sourced from reference TRBV15 and TRBJ2-3, is DAMVIQNPRYQVTQFGKPVTLSCSQTLNHNVMYWYQQKSSQAPKLLFHYYDKDFNNEADTPDNFQSRRPNTSFCFLDIRSPGLGDTAMYLCATRASWGMNTDTQYFGPGTRLTVL.